These 15 T cell receptor beta chains were all obtained from the same sample, sequenced in a study of shared clonotypes between healthy human individuals. Assay used: immunoSEQ multiplex PCR; TCRdb lists only in-frame clones, some missing. The repertoire consists of hundreds of thousands of clones, with under 80% occurring once and the leading ten covering more than 1.5%. Specimen: memory CD4+ T cells sorted from blood. The subset: CD45RA-negative fraction. The source is a woman aged 30 to 39 in good health.

The rearrangement uses TRBV5-5 and TRBJ1-1; no firm D call. V lost 3 bases, J lost 0 bases, and 12 bases lay in between. The CDR3 is made up of 15 amino acids. Per germline, CDR1 SGHKS and CDR2 YYEKEE (reference sequence). The CDR3 DNA reads TGTGCCAGCAGCTCCGGGGAAACCATGAACACTGAAGCTTTCTTT. It yields the protein CASSSGETMNTEAFF.

Turning to this clone: Other DNA sequences in this sample translate to the same CDR3. The J gene is TRBJ2-7, the V gene TRBV10-3; 9 positions match TRBD2. Germline CDR1 ENHRY, CDR2 SYGVKD. The CDR3 is 13 amino acids. After removal of 9 bases from V and 2 bases from J, the junction contained 5 bases not matched to a gene. CDR3 coding DNA: TGTGCCATTAAGCGGGAGGTCACCTACGAGCAGTACTTC. As protein: CAIKREVTYEQYF.

The chain links TRBV6-5 to TRBJ2-1, with D unclear. Trimming pared 7 bases from V and 4 bases from J, leaving 17 bases between. This CDR3 has 15 residues. CDR1 and CDR2 (germline): MNHEY, SVGAGI. CDR3 sequence (DNA): TGTGCCAGCACCCCCGATTTGGGCAAATACAATGAGCAGTTCTTC. Translation: CASTPDLGKYNEQFF.

This chain uses TRBV15 with TRBJ1-5, with D possibly matching TRBD1 (5 bases). CDR3 length: 13 residues. V was shortened by 1 base and J by 5 bases, with 6 bases between the two germline ends. Per germline, CDR1 LNHNV and CDR2 YYDKDF (reference sequence). CDR3 sequence reads: CATSRVGDQPQHF. The DNA of the CDR3 is TGTGCCACCAGCAGAGTAGGGGATCAGCCCCAGCATTTT.

The chain carries TRBV5-1 and TRBJ1-1, with D possibly TRBD1 on 5 matching bases. The germline CDR1 and CDR2 sequences are SGHRS and YFSETQ. The CDR3 runs to 16 residues. Trimming cost V 4 bases and J 4 bases, with 20 bases left between them. The CDR3 nucleotides read TGCGCCAGCAGCCCTCTCGAGCAGATCCAGGGCACTGAAGCTTTCTTT. Translation gives CASSPLEQIQGTEAFF.

With regard to this clone: The identical CDR3 is also encoded by other nucleotide sequences in the sample. This rearrangement joins TRBV5-1 to TRBJ2-1; no reliable D call. The CDR3 runs 13 residues. The germline gives CDR1 SGHRS, CDR2 YFSETQ. The V end was cut by 0 bases, the J end by 9 bases, with 10 bases between. DNA of the CDR3: TGCGCCAGCAGCTTGGAGTCCCCAAGTGAGCAGTTCTTC. This encodes CASSLESPSEQFF.

The V gene is TRBV5-1, the J gene TRBJ2-3, with D perhaps matching TRBD1 (6 bases). This CDR3 region has 14 residues. The V end lost 0 bases, the J end lost 4 bases, and 9 bases lay between the germline ends. Germline-derived CDR1 and CDR2 are SGHRS and YFSETQ. For the CDR3, the DNA is TGCGCCAGCAGCTTGGCCGACAGGTCAGATACGCAGTATTTT. Translating it yields CASSLADRSDTQYF. The full variable domain, completed using reference TRBV5-1 and TRBJ2-3, is KAGVTQTPRYLIKTRGQQVTLSCSPISGHRSVSWYQQTPGQGLQFLFEYFSETQRNKGNFPGRFSGRQFSNSRSEMNVSTLELGDSALYLCASSLADRSDTQYFGPGTRLTVL.

The chain combines TRBV28 with TRBJ1-5; TRBD1 is a possible D gene (6 bases). Germline CDR1 reads MDHEN; CDR2 reads SYDVKM. The CDR3 length is 15 residues. V lost 2 bases, J lost 6 bases, and 14 bases lay in between. The CDR3 sequence: CASSLETGLGQPQHF. For the CDR3, the DNA is TGTGCCAGCAGTTTAGAGACAGGATTAGGTCAGCCCCAGCATTTT.

The V and J genes are TRBV15 and TRBJ2-5, with TRBD1 matching 8 bases. The J call could be wrong; TRBJ2-7 is a better fit for the DNA end. Germline CDR1 LNHNV, CDR2 YYDKDF (reference sequence). This CDR3 is 16 amino acids long. This CDR3 reads CATSRDRTGRPYEQYF. The CDR3 DNA is TGTGCCACCAGCAGAGACCGGACAGGGAGGCCCTACGAGCAGTACTTC.

The sample holds one count of this clone. The V and J genes are TRBV2 and TRBJ2-7, with D maybe TRBD2 (6 bases). This CDR3 has 12 residues. Germline values: CDR1 SNHLY, CDR2 FYNNEI. V dropped 8 bases and J dropped 3 bases, with 11 bases sitting between them. CDR3 in amino acids: CASSTSFYEQYF. CDR3 DNA: TGTGCCAGCTCAACTAGCTTCTACGAGCAGTACTTC.

The chain links TRBV5-1 to TRBJ2-4, with a weak D call TRBD1 (5 bases). This CDR3 is 14 amino acids long. V was shortened by 6 bases and J by 5 bases, with 15 bases between the two germline ends. CDR1 and CDR2 (germline): SGHRS, YFSETQ. CDR3 DNA: TGCGCCAGCACCCCGGACGACAGACAAAACATTCAGTACTTC. This codes for CASTPDDRQNIQYF. The full variable domain, completed using reference TRBV5-1 and TRBJ2-4, is KAGVTQTPRYLIKTRGQQVTLSCSPISGHRSVSWYQQTPGQGLQFLFEYFSETQRNKGNFPGRFSGRQFSNSRSEMNVSTLELGDSALYLCASTPDDRQNIQYFGAGTRLSVL.

The CDR3 sequence is CASTQGAESSEAFF. The CDR3 nucleotides read TGCGCCAGCACCCAGGGGGCGGAATCTAGTGAAGCTTTCTTT. The chain joins TRBV5-1 to TRBJ1-1, with 8 bases lining up with TRBD1. CDR1 and CDR2 (germline): SGHRS, YFSETQ. The CDR3 totals 14 residues. V was clipped by 6 bases and J by 7 bases; unmatched bases: 11.

The rearrangement joins TRBV7-9 to TRBJ2-7; D perhaps matches TRBD1 (6 bases). Trimming took off 6 bases at V and 10 bases at J, with 13 bases between the two ends. Per the germline V gene, CDR1 is SEHNR and CDR2 is FQNEAQ (reference sequence). The CDR3 has 11 amino acids. CDR3 residues: CASSSVGAQYF. CDR3 bases: TGTGCCAGCAGTTCGGTGGGGGCTCAGTACTTC.

This clone has just one count. V gene TRBV4-1 combines with J gene TRBJ2-3; D call uncertain. The CDR3 totals 17 residues. Trimming stripped 0 bases from V and 0 bases from J, with 13 bases between. Germline-derived CDR1 and CDR2 are MGHRA and YSYEKL. The chain's CDR3 is CASSQDPGFRSTDTQYF. In DNA form, the CDR3 reads TGCGCCAGCAGCCAAGATCCCGGGTTCCGGAGCACAGATACGCAGTATTTT.

This rearrangement joins TRBV6-5 to TRBJ2-5; 9 positions match TRBD1. This CDR3 is 15 amino acids long. CDR1 and CDR2 (germline): MNHEY, SVGAGI. After removal of 8 bases from V and 5 bases from J, the junction contained 12 bases not matched to a gene. The CDR3 bases are TGTGCCAGCCGCCGGGACAGGGATTTAGTGGAGACCCAGTACTTC. Protein product: CASRRDRDLVETQYF.